The next 32 T cell receptor beta chains were all read from a single sample in a study of CD8+CD57+ T cells in acquired aplastic anemia. For sequencing, patients were chosen who had shown expansion of CD8+CD57+ cells by flow cytometry. Genomic DNA, serving as template, underwent TCR beta VDJ and CDR3 profiling. One entry per CDR3 protein results from TCRdb running MiXCR on the reads. In the table there are 150,000 to 180,000 distinct CDR3 sequences, just over 50% of which are singletons. The sample consisted of sorted CD4+, CD8+, or CD8+CD57+ T cells (not recorded which) from PBMCs. These receptors were taken from a human donor with aplastic anemia.

V usage is TRBV7-9 and J usage is TRBJ1-2; D ambiguous. The V and J ends lost 5 bases and 6 bases respectively, with 10 bases between them. The length of the CDR3 is 12 residues. Germline CDR1 is SEHNR and CDR2 is FQNEAQ (reference sequence). In DNA, the CDR3 is TGTGCCAGCAGCCTTCTAATCCATGGCTACACCTTC. It translates to CASSLLIHGYTF.

The gene calls are TRBV2 and TRBJ1-2; a weak D match, TRBD1 (5 bases). The CDR3 covers 14 residues. Germline loops: CDR1 SNHLY, CDR2 FYNNEI. V was cut by 7 bases and J by 5 bases, with 17 bases left in between. The CDR3 reads CASIPPGQGYGYTF. CDR3 DNA: TGTGCCAGCATCCCCCCGGGGCAGGGTTATGGCTACACCTTC.

This clonotype was counted only a few times. The chain uses TRBV25-1 and TRBJ2-3; D is uncertain. Germline V gene sequence: CDR1 MGHDK, CDR2 SYGVNS. The CDR3 extends over 14 amino acids. Trimming pared 4 bases from V and 5 bases from J, leaving 13 bases between. The CDR3, as DNA: TGTGCCAGCAGTGCGATGATGGGTGGAGATACGCAGTATTTT. Its translation is CASSAMMGGDTQYF. Drawing the rest from reference TRBV25-1 and TRBJ2-3, the complete variable domain is EADIYQTPRYLVIGTGKKITLECSQTMGHDKMYWYQQDPGMELHLIHYSYGVNSTEKGDLSSESTVSRIRTEHFPLTLESARPSHTSQYLCASSAMMGGDTQYFGPGTRLTVL.

The rearrangement uses TRBV26 and TRBJ1-2; the tabulated D call, TRBD1, remains unverified against the DNA. TRBV26 is designated a pseudogene. The CDR3 extends over 14 amino acids. In nucleotides, the CDR3 is TGTGCCAGCACTTCGTCGAAGGGCGTGCGGGGCTACACCTTC. Translation: CASTSSKGVRGYTF.

This clonotype was observed at least ten times. CDR3 sequence reads: CASTASGHGYTF. The CDR3 DNA reads TGTGCCAGTACCGCCTCAGGGCATGGCTACACCTTC. The rearrangement uses TRBV19 and TRBJ1-2, with a possible D match to TRBD1 (5 bases). The CDR3 runs to 12 residues. Per the germline V gene, CDR1 is LNHDA and CDR2 is SQIVND (reference sequence). Trimming shortened V by 7 bases and J by 6 bases, and 12 bases separated the two germline ends.

As concerns this clonotype: This may stem from a read error, because a much larger clone lies one nucleotide away. The chain uses TRBV6-1 and TRBJ2-3; a weak D match, TRBD1 (5 bases). The J call may be incorrect, as the DNA end agrees better with TRBJ1-5. CDR3 length: 14 residues. Germline CDR1 reads MNHNS; CDR2 reads SASEGT. The CDR3 region has the DNA TGTGCCAGCAGTGGGGGCAGAGAGGCAGATACGCAGCATTTT. Residues: CASSGGREADTQHF.

In this sample, this clonotype turned up many times. The chain has TRBV12-3 or TRBV12-4 and TRBJ2-7; D might be TRBD2 (6 bases). The CDR3 extends over 15 amino acids. V was pared by 2 bases and J by 4 bases, with 15 bases between. CDR3 protein: CASSLSGDVEYEQYF. DNA for the CDR3: TGTGCCAGCAGTTTATCGGGGGACGTGGAGTACGAGCAGTACTTC.

This clonotype was seen only a few times. Just one base apart from a much larger clone, this may be a read error. The chain employs TRBV19 and TRBJ1-5; D is undetermined. From germline, CDR1 is LNHDA and CDR2 SQIVND (reference sequence). Trimming removed 5 bases at V and 1 base at J, with 12 bases between. This CDR3 spans 15 amino acids. CDR3 in amino acids: CASSPPKLSNQPQHF. DNA of the CDR3: TGTGCCAGTAGTCCACCCAAACTAAGCAATCAGCCCCAGCATTTT.

The chain joins TRBV19 to TRBJ1-6; D ambiguous. The V gene lost 2 bases and the J gene lost 8 bases, with 13 bases spanning the gap. CDR1 is LNHDA, CDR2 SQIVND, per germline (reference sequence). This CDR3 contains 15 residues. CDR3 region: CASSISVGFDSPLHF. For the CDR3, the DNA is TGTGCCAGTAGTATATCCGTGGGTTTCGATTCACCCCTCCACTTT. The full variable domain, with the rest looked up from reference TRBV19 and TRBJ1-6, is DGGITQSPKYLFRKEGQNVTLSCEQNLNHDAMYWYRQDPGQGLRLIYYSQIVNDFQKGDIAEGYSVSREKKESFPLTVTSAQKNPTAFYLCASSISVGFDSPLHFGNGTRLTVT.

The rearrangement uses TRBV10-2 and TRBJ2-7; D unresolved. Germline V gene data show CDR1 as WSHSY and CDR2 as SAAADI. Trimming shortened V by 0 bases and J by 5 bases, and 17 bases separated the two germline ends. The CDR3 has 16 residues. The CDR3 nucleotides read TGCGCCAGCAGTGAGTCGATATCAGCGACCTCAAACGAGCAGTACTTC. Its translation: CASSESISATSNEQYF.

This clonotype has ten or more counts. V is TRBV19 and J is TRBJ2-1, with TRBD2 matching over 9 bases. Germline-derived CDR1 and CDR2 are LNHDA and SQIVND (reference sequence). CDR3 length: 16 amino acids. With V trimmed by 1 base and J by 9 bases, 10 bases remained unmatched. CDR3 sequence reads: CASSIAAGGVTSEQFF. The CDR3 bases are TGTGCCAGTAGTATAGCAGCGGGGGGCGTCACCAGTGAGCAGTTCTTC.

About this clonotype: Possible read error: a much larger clone is one base away. The V and J genes are TRBV11-2 and TRBJ2-1; tentatively, D is TRBD1 (6 bases). CDR1 and CDR2 (germline): SGHAT, FQNNGV. This CDR3 comprises 17 residues. With 5 bases removed from V and 4 bases from J, the gap between germline ends came to 21 bases. CDR3 region: CASSPLGWGPNYNEQFF. CDR3 nucleotides: TGTGCCAGCAGCCCCTTGGGGTGGGGGCCAAATTACAATGAGCAGTTCTTC.

The gene calls are TRBV19 and TRBJ2-5; no definite D call. Germline V lookup: CDR1 LNHDA, CDR2 SQIVND (reference sequence). With 9 bases removed from V and 1 base from J, the gap between germline ends came to 15 bases. The CDR3 sequence is 14 residues long. This CDR3 reads CASSFVAFQETQYF. Written as DNA, the CDR3 is TGTGCCAGCAGTTTTGTGGCTTTCCAAGAGACCCAGTACTTC.

V usage is TRBV19 and J usage is TRBJ2-3, with a weak D call TRBD2 (5 bases). The ends were cut back, 0 bases at V and 2 bases at J, with 18 bases in the middle. In germline, CDR1 is LNHDA, CDR2 SQIVND (reference sequence). CDR3 length equals 18 residues. CDR3 loop: CASSIDAPGSGDTDTQYF. The CDR3 DNA sequence: TGTGCCAGTAGTATAGATGCCCCTGGGAGCGGAGACACAGATACGCAGTATTTT.

The chain employs TRBV25-1 and TRBJ2-1; 8 bases agree with TRBD1. Germline loops: CDR1 MGHDK, CDR2 SYGVNS. There are 12 residues in the CDR3. The V segment lost 8 bases and the J segment 11 bases; nucleotides outside the gene matches: 8. The chain's CDR3 is CASGQGLRQQFF. The DNA of the CDR3 is TGTGCCAGCGGACAGGGTTTAAGGCAGCAGTTCTTC.

This clonotype was counted many times. The chain combines TRBV20-1 with TRBJ1-2; D might be TRBD1 (6 bases). V was cut by 5 bases and J by 4 bases, with 11 bases left in between. CDR3 length: 12 residues. Germline V lookup: CDR1 DFQATT, CDR2 SNEGSKA (reference sequence). The CDR3 nucleotides read TGCAGTGCTCCCGACAGGTTCTATGGCTACACCTTC. Residues: CSAPDRFYGYTF.

In the case of this clonotype: A junction end diverges from the germline sequence, so it may reflect a read error. This chain uses TRBV20-1 with TRBJ2-7, with 9 nucleotides matching TRBD1. The CDR3 has 12 amino acids. Germline loops: CDR1 DFQATT, CDR2 SNEGSKA (reference sequence). Written as DNA, the CDR3 is TGCATTGCTTACAGGGGGCAGGACGAGCAGTACTTC. It codes for CIAYRGQDEQYF.

The rearrangement joins TRBV10-2 to TRBJ1-2, with D tentatively TRBD1 (5 bases). Per the germline V gene, CDR1 is WSHSY and CDR2 is SAAADI. The CDR3 extends over 13 amino acids. V was clipped by 2 bases and J by 4 bases, with 8 bases between them. The DNA of the CDR3 is TGCGCCAGCAGTGAGGGGGGACTCTATGGCTACACCTTC. This translates into CASSEGGLYGYTF.

This clonotype was seen only a few times. The V call is TRBV4-2, the J call TRBJ2-3; maybe TRBD2 (6 bases). V lost 8 bases and J lost 4, with 13 bases in between. CDR3 length: 13 residues. Germline lookup yields CDR1 LGHNA and CDR2 YNFKEQ. The CDR3 spells CASQEGRADTQYF. The CDR3 DNA reads as TGTGCCAGCCAGGAGGGCCGGGCAGATACGCAGTATTTT.

This clonotype occurred many times. The DNA of the CDR3 is TGCGCCAGCAGCCAAGATAGGCGGCAGGGTATCTATCAGCCCCAGCATTTT. It codes for CASSQDRRQGIYQPQHF. The chain joins TRBV4-3 to TRBJ1-5, with a possible D match to TRBD1 (5 bases). This CDR3 spans 17 amino acids. Looked up from germline, CDR1 is LGHNA and CDR2 is YSLEER. The V end lost 0 bases, the J end lost 5 bases, and 17 bases lay between the germline ends.

In its sample, this clonotype was seen many times. The rearrangement links TRBV2 to TRBJ1-1, with D unclear. CDR1 SNHLY and CDR2 FYNNEI come from the germline V gene. The CDR3 totals 13 residues. In nucleotides, the CDR3 is TGTGCTGAAGTGACCAGTATGAACACTGAAGCTTTCTTT. Its protein is CAEVTSMNTEAFF.

This clonotype showed up just a few times. The V call is TRBV7-9, the J call TRBJ2-5, with a possible D match to TRBD2 (7 bases). Trimming took off 7 bases at V and 2 bases at J, with 14 bases between the two ends. Germline V gene lookup returns CDR1 SEHNR and CDR2 FQNEAQ (reference sequence). The length of the CDR3 is 14 residues. Here the CDR3 DNA reads TGTGCCAGCACCCTAGGGGGGGAGCAAGAGACCCAGTACTTC. Encoded protein: CASTLGGEQETQYF.

The chain couples TRBV7-2 to TRBJ2-1; no clear D. Germline assignment: CDR1 SGHTA and CDR2 FQGNSA. The length of the CDR3 is 13 residues. V lost 2 bases and J 4 bases, leaving 6 bases between the germline ends. The CDR3 loop is CASSLQLYNEQFF. For the CDR3, the DNA is TGTGCCAGCAGCTTACAGTTATACAATGAGCAGTTCTTC.

Only a few counts were recorded for this clonotype. V and J are TRBV19 and TRBJ2-7, with a tentative D call TRBD2 (5 bases). Per germline, CDR1 LNHDA and CDR2 SQIVND (reference sequence). The ends were cut back, 3 bases at V and 2 bases at J, with 11 bases in the middle. The CDR3 sequence is 14 residues long. This chain's CDR3 is CASSIGQRTYEQYF. CDR3 in DNA: TGTGCCAGTAGTATTGGCCAGCGGACCTACGAGCAGTACTTC. The full variable domain, rest sourced from reference TRBV19 and TRBJ2-7, is DGGITQSPKYLFRKEGQNVTLSCEQNLNHDAMYWYRQDPGQGLRLIYYSQIVNDFQKGDIAEGYSVSREKKESFPLTVTSAQKNPTAFYLCASSIGQRTYEQYFGPGTRLTVT.

The table lists this clonotype with many counts. The genes are TRBV12-3 or TRBV12-4 and TRBJ2-5; TRBD1 matches at 8 bases. The CDR3 contains 17 residues. The ends lost 6 bases at V and 2 bases at J; junction bases unmatched: 14. This CDR3 reads CASSVAGGVAGQETQYF. DNA of the CDR3: TGTGCCAGCAGCGTCGCAGGGGGCGTAGCAGGTCAAGAGACCCAGTACTTC.

The sample holds many counts of this clonotype. The rearrangement joins TRBV6-4 to TRBJ1-6, with 9 bases lining up with TRBD1. V lost 2 bases to trimming and J lost 7 bases; unmatched junction nucleotides: 0. Germline values: CDR1 MRHNA, CDR2 SNTAGT. The CDR3 loop spans 14 amino acids. In DNA form, the CDR3 reads TGTGCCAGCAGTGACGGACAGGGGAATTCACCCCTCCACTTT. Its translation is CASSDGQGNSPLHF.

At least ten counts were recorded for this clonotype. The chain uses TRBV4-1 and TRBJ2-7, with D perhaps TRBD2 (7 bases). V was shortened by 1 base and J by 3 bases, with 16 bases between the two germline ends. This CDR3 comprises 16 residues. CDR1 MGHRA and CDR2 YSYEKL come from the germline V gene. CDR3 sequence reads: CASSQGGGGLYYEQYF. CDR3 nucleotide sequence: TGCGCCAGCAGCCAAGGGGGAGGGGGACTTTACTACGAGCAGTACTTC.

Note on this clonotype: This sequence may be a read error, since a much larger clone differs from it by one base. The gene calls are TRBV9 and TRBJ2-1; 7 bases align to TRBD2. This CDR3 is 15 amino acids long. The trim removed 3 bases at V and 3 bases at J, leaving 6 bases unmatched. Germline CDR1 reads SGDLS; CDR2 reads YYNGEE. The CDR3 sequence is CASSESGAYYNEQFF. CDR3 DNA: TGTGCCAGCAGCGAGAGCGGGGCCTACTACAATGAGCAGTTCTTC.

J is TRBJ2-7 and V is TRBV11-1, with TRBD2 matching 14 bases. Losses at the gene ends were 11 bases for V and 5 bases for J; bases not matched to a gene: 14. CDR1 is SGHAT and CDR2 is FQDESV in the germline V gene (reference sequence). The CDR3 contains 16 residues. The CDR3 region has the DNA TGTGCCCCTCCTTACGGACTAGCGGGGGGAAGCCACGAGCAGTACTTC. Its translation is CAPPYGLAGGSHEQYF.

This clonotype has a count of ten or more. The chain couples TRBV9 to TRBJ2-7, with D perhaps being TRBD1 or TRBD2 (5 bases each). Germline V CDR1 and CDR2: SGDLS, YYNGEE. The CDR3 has 16 amino acids. V lost 0 bases and J 7 bases, leaving 20 bases between the germline ends. The chain's CDR3 is CASSVGPKVGTREQYF. The CDR3 nucleotides are TGTGCCAGCAGCGTAGGACCCAAAGTGGGGACGCGAGAGCAGTACTTC.

The V and J genes are TRBV28 and TRBJ1-6; D is undetermined. V was cut by 4 bases and J by 7 bases, with 14 bases left in between. The CDR3 totals 15 residues. CDR1 is MDHEN and CDR2 is SYDVKM in the germline V gene. CDR3 residues: CASSSPTVSNSPLHF. The CDR3, as DNA: TGTGCCAGCAGTTCACCCACGGTTTCCAATTCACCCCTCCACTTT. The whole variable domain, filled in from reference TRBV28 and TRBJ1-6, reads DVKVTQSSRYLVKRTGEKVFLECVQDMDHENMFWYRQDPGLGLRLIYFSYDVKMKEKGDIPEGYSVSREKKERFSLILESASTNQTSMYLCASSSPTVSNSPLHFGNGTRLTVT.

The chain uses TRBV7-2 and TRBJ2-1; D call uncertain. V dropped 5 bases and J dropped 4 bases, with 6 bases sitting between them. This CDR3 contains 12 residues. Germline loops: CDR1 SGHTA, CDR2 FQGNSA. The CDR3 DNA reads TGTGCCAGCAGCCAAGCGTACAATGAGCAGTTCTTC. It yields the protein CASSQAYNEQFF.